This is a list of T cell receptor beta chains from one sample in a study of monozygotic twins with inflammatory bowel disease. TCRdb reprocessed the 5' RACE reads, keeping one entry per CDR3 protein, no DNA. The listing contains 330,000 or so distinct CDR3 sequences. Sequencing input: blood. Source of these receptors: a human donor with ulcerative colitis or Crohn's disease, or a healthy co-twin of an affected twin (not recorded which). Each CDR3 is given with its conserved first and last residue.

cdr3_aa v_call cdr3_length j_call
CATAGGWNEQFF TRBV24-1 12 TRBJ2-1
CASSPGQGEGSPLHF TRBV7-8 15 TRBJ1-6
CASSLGIGANTEAFF TRBV5-1 15 TRBJ1-1
CAISPSRASHSQPQHF TRBV10-3 16 TRBJ1-5
CASSLPRGMNTEAFF TRBV5-4 15 TRBJ1-1
CASSRPGLAGGPATQYF TRBV18 17 TRBJ2-3
CASSQDVPSGGHASTDTQYF TRBV4-3 20 TRBJ2-3
CASSLASGNNQPQHF TRBV12-3/TRBV12-4 15 TRBJ1-5
CASTYRGSTNTGELFF TRBV12-3/TRBV12-4 16 TRBJ2-2
CSASGRLSIHGYTF TRBV20-1 14 TRBJ1-2
CASSYSRQSNQPQHF TRBV6-5 15 TRBJ1-5
CASSQNKLGYTF TRBV28 12 TRBJ1-2
CANPFGGMNTEAFF TRBV7-7 14 TRBJ1-1
CASSFIVGRQYF TRBV28 12 TRBJ2-7
CASSLDGLASGPSYNEQFF TRBV11-2 19 TRBJ2-1
CASSQTTGWGYNEQFF TRBV4-1 16 TRBJ2-1
CASSPRPGTGGATDTQYF TRBV12-3/TRBV12-4 18 TRBJ2-3
CASGTQAGVLKTMDTEAFF TRBV12-5 19 TRBJ1-1
CASSNRLLAGTGELFF TRBV27 16 TRBJ2-2
CASRDSGTDTQYF TRBV2 13 TRBJ2-3
CASSQGVGGISYEQYF TRBV3-1 16 TRBJ2-7
CSAVGSGTGRDEQFF TRBV20-1 15 TRBJ2-1
CSARLGRGTNTGELFF TRBV20-1 16 TRBJ2-2
CASIKSGRRNEQFF TRBV28 14 TRBJ2-1
CASSLKVGASEAFF TRBV12-3/TRBV12-4 14 TRBJ1-1
CASSSTGKSSYEQYF TRBV6-1 15 TRBJ2-7
CASSLGRTDLSYEQYF TRBV5-1 16 TRBJ2-7
CASSLAFVGELFF TRBV5-5 13 TRBJ2-2
CASRRGIAGRGGNEQFF TRBV7-9 17 TRBJ2-1
CASSSDLAGLIGNEQFF TRBV5-4 17 TRBJ2-1
CASRSTGNNNEQFF TRBV7-9 14 TRBJ2-1
CASSSQGLAGNIQYF TRBV27 15 TRBJ2-4
CASSLTADYGYTF TRBV27 13 TRBJ1-2
CSARTGQAAVEDMFF TRBV20-1 15 TRBJ1-4
CASSLGSLAGGPEVTPNYNEQFF TRBV5-1 23 TRBJ2-1
CASSYRQETQYF TRBV6-6 12 TRBJ2-5
CATSEYAGTGQETQYF TRBV24-1 16 TRBJ2-5
CASSLVAGDYVSDEQFF TRBV5-1 17 TRBJ2-1
CASSLRADYGYTF TRBV5-6 13 TRBJ1-2
CASSQRGTFYGNEQYF TRBV7-2 16 TRBJ2-7
CSARAPGKGPYEQYF TRBV20-1 15 TRBJ2-7
CASSLGRFTGELFF TRBV11-2 14 TRBJ2-2
CASSFHPSSGRDRDTQYF TRBV12-3/TRBV12-4 18 TRBJ2-3
CASSVSSGSTGELFF TRBV6-1 15 TRBJ2-2
CASSGRTSGPYNEQFF TRBV9 16 TRBJ2-1
CASSQAPGNYEQYF TRBV4-3 14 TRBJ2-7
CASSPFRSTDTQYF TRBV18 14 TRBJ2-3
CSAYYSGNTIYF TRBV29-1 12 TRBJ1-3
CASSLLGTMNTEAFF TRBV7-9 15 TRBJ1-1
CASSQRRDAKNIQYF TRBV3-1 15 TRBJ2-4